This TCR beta chain was captured by sequencing in a study of T cells in Graves' hyperthyroidism and ophthalmopathy. RNA transcripts were the template for amplifying TCR beta CDR3 regions. HTBI primers drove first-round RT-PCR of the TCR CDR3. Each CDR3 protein is one row after TCRdb ran MiXCR on the multiplex PCR reads. The table shows over 650,000 distinct CDR3 sequences, with approximately 16% occurring only once. The CDR3 totals 15 residues. Germline lookup yields CDR1 KGHSH and CDR2 LQKENI. Trimming pared 0 bases from V and 8 bases from J, leaving 14 bases between. This chain uses TRBV18 with TRBJ2-1; D remains unclear. The receptor was isolated from a young man with Graves' hyperthyroidism. The material sequenced was blood. The CDR3 reads CASSPPFPQADEQFF. In DNA form, the CDR3 reads TGTGCCAGCTCACCACCTTTCCCTCAGGCGGATGAGCAGTTCTTC.